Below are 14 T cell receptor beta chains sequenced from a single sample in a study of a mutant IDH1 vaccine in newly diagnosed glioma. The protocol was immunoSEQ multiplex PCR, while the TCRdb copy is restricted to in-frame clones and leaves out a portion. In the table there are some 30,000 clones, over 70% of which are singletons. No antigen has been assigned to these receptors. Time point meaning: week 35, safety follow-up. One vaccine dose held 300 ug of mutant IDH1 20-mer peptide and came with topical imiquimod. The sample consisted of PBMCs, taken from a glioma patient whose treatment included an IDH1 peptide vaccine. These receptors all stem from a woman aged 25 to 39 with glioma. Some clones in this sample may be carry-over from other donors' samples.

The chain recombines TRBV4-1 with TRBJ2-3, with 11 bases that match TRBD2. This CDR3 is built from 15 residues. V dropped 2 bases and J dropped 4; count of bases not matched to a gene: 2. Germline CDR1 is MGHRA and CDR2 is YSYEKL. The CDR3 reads CASSQLAGGPDTQYF. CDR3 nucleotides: TGCGCCAGCAGCCAACTAGCGGGAGGCCCAGATACGCAGTATTTT.

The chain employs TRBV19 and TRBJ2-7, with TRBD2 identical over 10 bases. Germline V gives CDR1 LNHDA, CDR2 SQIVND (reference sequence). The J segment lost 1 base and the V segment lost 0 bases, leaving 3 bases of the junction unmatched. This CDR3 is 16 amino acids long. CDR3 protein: CASSIDLTSGSYEQYF. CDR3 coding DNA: TGTGCCAGTAGTATAGACCTGACTAGCGGGTCCTACGAGCAGTACTTC.

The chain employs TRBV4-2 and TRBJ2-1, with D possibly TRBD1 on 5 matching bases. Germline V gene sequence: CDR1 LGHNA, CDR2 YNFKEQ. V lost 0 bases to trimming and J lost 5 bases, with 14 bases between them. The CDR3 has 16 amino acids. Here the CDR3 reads CASSQEQGGVNNEQFF. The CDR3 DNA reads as TGTGCCAGCAGCCAAGAGCAGGGTGGGGTGAACAATGAGCAGTTCTTC.

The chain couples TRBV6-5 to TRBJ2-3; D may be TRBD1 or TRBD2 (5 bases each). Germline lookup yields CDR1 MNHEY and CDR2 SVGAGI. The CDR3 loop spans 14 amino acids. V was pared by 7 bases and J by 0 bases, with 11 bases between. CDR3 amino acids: CASMRGSSTDTQYF. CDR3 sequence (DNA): TGTGCCAGCATGAGGGGTAGTAGCACAGATACGCAGTATTTT.

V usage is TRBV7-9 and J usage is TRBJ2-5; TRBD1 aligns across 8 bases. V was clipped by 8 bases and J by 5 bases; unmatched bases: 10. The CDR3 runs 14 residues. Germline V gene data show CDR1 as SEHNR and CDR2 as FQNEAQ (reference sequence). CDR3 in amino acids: CASQQGDWVETQYF. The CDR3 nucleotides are TGTGCCAGCCAACAGGGGGATTGGGTGGAGACCCAGTACTTC.

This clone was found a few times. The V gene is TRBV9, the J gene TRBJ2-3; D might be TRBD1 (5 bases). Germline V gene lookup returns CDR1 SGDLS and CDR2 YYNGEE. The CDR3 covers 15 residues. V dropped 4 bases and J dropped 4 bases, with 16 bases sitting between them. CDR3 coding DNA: TGTGCCAGCAGCTCCTTGGGGCGTTATTCAGATACGCAGTATTTT. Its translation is CASSSLGRYSDTQYF.

CDR3 residues: CASSQDWASGANVLTF. In DNA form, the CDR3 reads TGCGCCAGCAGCCAAGATTGGGCCTCTGGGGCCAACGTCCTGACTTTC. The chain has TRBV4-1 and TRBJ2-6; D remains ambiguous. The CDR3 sequence is 16 residues long. In germline, CDR1 is MGHRA, CDR2 YSYEKL. V was clipped by 0 bases and J by 0 bases, with 6 bases between them.

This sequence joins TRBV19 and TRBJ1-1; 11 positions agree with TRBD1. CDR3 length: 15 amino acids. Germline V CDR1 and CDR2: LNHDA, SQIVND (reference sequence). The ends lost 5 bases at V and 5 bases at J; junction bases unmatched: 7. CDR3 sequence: CASSLSGTGGTEAFF. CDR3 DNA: TGTGCCAGTAGTCTAAGCGGGACAGGGGGGACTGAAGCTTTCTTT.

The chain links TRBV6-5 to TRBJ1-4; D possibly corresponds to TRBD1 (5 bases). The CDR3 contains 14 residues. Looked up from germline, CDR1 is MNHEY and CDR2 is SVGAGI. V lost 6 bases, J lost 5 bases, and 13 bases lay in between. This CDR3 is CASREGRRNEKLFF. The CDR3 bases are TGTGCCAGCAGGGAGGGACGGCGAAATGAAAAACTGTTTTTT.

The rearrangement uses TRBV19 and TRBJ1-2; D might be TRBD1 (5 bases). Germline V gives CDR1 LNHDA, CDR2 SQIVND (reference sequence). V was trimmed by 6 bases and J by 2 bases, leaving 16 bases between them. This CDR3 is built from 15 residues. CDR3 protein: CASSEPGPWNYGYTF. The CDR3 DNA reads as TGTGCCAGTAGCGAACCGGGACCTTGGAACTATGGCTACACCTTC.

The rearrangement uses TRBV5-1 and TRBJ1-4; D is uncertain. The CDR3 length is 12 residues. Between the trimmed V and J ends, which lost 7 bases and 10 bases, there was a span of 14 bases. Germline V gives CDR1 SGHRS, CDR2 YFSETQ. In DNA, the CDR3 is TGCGCCAGCGGGGAGGACGAGGGAAAACTGTTTTTT. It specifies CASGEDEGKLFF. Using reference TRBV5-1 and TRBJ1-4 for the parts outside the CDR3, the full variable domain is KAGVTQTPRYLIKTRGQQVTLSCSPISGHRSVSWYQQTPGQGLQFLFEYFSETQRNKGNFPGRFSGRQFSNSRSEMNVSTLELGDSALYLCASGEDEGKLFFGSGTQLSVL.

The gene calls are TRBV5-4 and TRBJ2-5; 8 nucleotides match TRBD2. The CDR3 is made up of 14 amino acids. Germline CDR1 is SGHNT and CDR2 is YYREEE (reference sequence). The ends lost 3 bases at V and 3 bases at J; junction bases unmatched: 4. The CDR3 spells CASSSPAGEETQYF. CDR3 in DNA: TGTGCCAGCAGCTCCCCAGCGGGAGAAGAGACCCAGTACTTC.

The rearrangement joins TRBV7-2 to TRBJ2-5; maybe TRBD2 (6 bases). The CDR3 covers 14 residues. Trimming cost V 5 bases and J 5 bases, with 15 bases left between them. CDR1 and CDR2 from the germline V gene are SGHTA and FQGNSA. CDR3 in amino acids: CASSPNGGSETQYF. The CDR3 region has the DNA TGTGCCAGCAGCCCCAACGGAGGGTCGGAGACCCAGTACTTC.

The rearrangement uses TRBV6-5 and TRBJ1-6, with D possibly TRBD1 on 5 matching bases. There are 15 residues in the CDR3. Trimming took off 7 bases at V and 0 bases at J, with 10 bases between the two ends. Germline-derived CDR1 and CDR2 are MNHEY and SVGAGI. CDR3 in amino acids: CASTPDSSYNSPLHF. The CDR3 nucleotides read TGTGCCAGCACCCCCGACAGCTCCTATAATTCACCCCTCCACTTT.